The 14 T cell receptor beta chains reported below all come from one sample, sequenced in a study of blood T cell repertoires in COVID-19. Only in-frame clones appear in the TCRdb table, and some are missing; sequencing was by immunoSEQ multiplex PCR. The sample lists approximately 230,000 clones, 85% to 90% occurring once. The source material was PBMCs or T cells enriched from blood (not recorded which). These receptors originate from a woman in her 30s who had recovered from COVID-19.

This chain joins TRBV28 and TRBJ2-1; 7 bases align to TRBD1. Germline V gives CDR1 MDHEN, CDR2 SYDVKM. J gave up 4 bases and V 5 bases, and 8 bases lay outside the gene matches. The CDR3 consists of 15 residues. Written as DNA, the CDR3 is TGTGCCAGCAGTGGAATCGGGACAGCATACAATGAGCAGTTCTTC. Its protein product is CASSGIGTAYNEQFF.

This clone was detected ten times or more. The chain combines TRBV20-1 with TRBJ2-2; D is possibly TRBD1 (6 bases). The CDR3 consists of 11 residues. Germline CDR1 reads DFQATT; CDR2 reads SNEGSKA (reference sequence). V was clipped by 4 bases and J by 8 bases, with 8 bases between them. CDR3 bases: TGCAGTGCTAAGGGGACAGGGGAGCTGTTTTTT. This gives the protein CSAKGTGELFF.

The chain uses TRBV19 and TRBJ1-3, with 7 nucleotides matching TRBD1. Germline lookup yields CDR1 LNHDA and CDR2 SQIVND (reference sequence). Trimming removed 5 bases from V and 4 bases from J; junction bases left unmatched: 5. This CDR3 spans 14 amino acids. Written as DNA, the CDR3 is TGTGCCAGTAGTGCATTACAGGGGGGAAACACCATATATTTT. It codes for CASSALQGGNTIYF.

This clone was observed a single time. This chain uses TRBV3-1 (or the pseudogene TRBV3-2) with TRBJ2-6, with D possibly being TRBD1 (5 bases). The CDR3 length is 20 residues. V was clipped by 4 bases and J by 2 bases, with 24 bases between them. Per germline, CDR1 LGHDT and CDR2 YNNKEL (reference sequence). CDR3 in DNA: TGTGCCAGCAGCCCCCTCAGGGTAACTTCATTCAACACTGGGGCCAACGTCCTGACTTTC. It specifies CASSPLRVTSFNTGANVLTF.

This chain connects TRBV19 to TRBJ1-2; no definite D call. Trimming cost V 0 bases and J 2 bases, with 10 bases left between them. Germline V gives CDR1 LNHDA, CDR2 SQIVND (reference sequence). The CDR3 is 15 amino acids. The CDR3, as DNA: TGTGCCAGTAGTATAGAGACTAACCCCAACTATGGCTACACCTTC. Translating it yields CASSIETNPNYGYTF.

V gene TRBV3-1 (or the pseudogene TRBV3-2) combines with J gene TRBJ1-2; possibly TRBD1 for D (5 bases). Germline V gives CDR1 LGHDT, CDR2 YNNKEL (reference sequence). This CDR3 region has 15 residues. Trimming stripped 0 bases from V and 7 bases from J, with 15 bases between. CDR3 residues: CASSQDWAGSFGYTF. For the CDR3, the DNA is TGTGCCAGCAGCCAAGATTGGGCAGGGTCTTTTGGCTACACCTTC.

The genes are TRBV27 and TRBJ2-3, with a weak D call TRBD2 (5 bases). V lost 3 bases to trimming and J lost 0 bases, with 13 bases between them. The CDR3 has 16 amino acids. Germline CDR1 and CDR2: MNHEY and SMNVEV (reference sequence). The CDR3 region has the DNA TGTGCCAGCAGTTTCCCTGCGGGCCAGAGCACAGATACGCAGTATTTT. This codes for CASSFPAGQSTDTQYF.

The CDR3 DNA is TGTGCCAGCAGAGATTCACAGGGTGCTAATGAAAAACTGTTTTTT. This gives the protein CASRDSQGANEKLFF. The V gene is TRBV28, the J gene TRBJ1-4, with a possible D match to TRBD1 (6 bases). In germline, CDR1 is MDHEN, CDR2 SYDVKM. The CDR3 consists of 15 residues. Trimming pared 6 bases from V and 3 bases from J, leaving 14 bases between.

The J gene is TRBJ2-2, the V gene TRBV7-2, with TRBD1 as a possible D gene (6 bases). Germline V gene data show CDR1 as SGHTA and CDR2 as FQGNSA. Trimming took off 5 bases at V and 5 bases at J, with 12 bases between the two ends. The CDR3 consists of 14 residues. Written as DNA, the CDR3 is TGTGCCAGCAGCCCCCACCAGGGGACCGGGGAGCTGTTTTTT. Translating gives CASSPHQGTGELFF.

The rearrangement joins TRBV6-2 or TRBV6-3 to TRBJ1-1; TRBD1 matches at 9 bases. The V segment lost 1 base and the J segment 1 base; nucleotides outside the gene matches: 4. Germline V gives CDR1 MNHEY, CDR2 SVGEGT. The CDR3 covers 16 residues. The CDR3 bases are TGTGCCAGCAGTTACTTCCGGGACAGGGCGAACACTGAAGCTTTCTTT. Its protein product is CASSYFRDRANTEAFF.

V and J are TRBV19 and TRBJ2-4; maybe TRBD2 (5 bases). CDR1 is LNHDA, CDR2 SQIVND, per germline (reference sequence). The CDR3 consists of 17 residues. Trimming removed 4 bases at V and 1 base at J, with 17 bases between. CDR3 in DNA: TGTGCCAGTAGTACCTCCCCGGGGTTTGCGGCCAAAAACATTCAGTACTTC. This codes for CASSTSPGFAAKNIQYF.

The rearrangement uses TRBV19 and TRBJ1-5, with 7 bases identical to TRBD1. Trimming cost V 3 bases and J 4 bases; bases outside gene matches: 6. CDR1 LNHDA and CDR2 SQIVND come from the germline V gene (reference sequence). The CDR3 contains 15 residues. The DNA of the CDR3 is TGTGCCAGTAGTATTAACAGGGGTGGGAATCAGCCCCAGCATTTT. Amino acids: CASSINRGGNQPQHF.

The chain links TRBV4-2 to TRBJ1-1, with D possibly TRBD1 on 6 matching bases. This CDR3 region has 16 residues. The germline gives CDR1 LGHNA, CDR2 YNFKEQ. V lost 0 bases and J lost 0, with 11 bases in between. CDR3 sequence reads: CASSQDPDSLNTEAFF. CDR3 sequence (DNA): TGTGCCAGCAGCCAAGACCCGGACAGCCTGAACACTGAAGCTTTCTTT.

This sequence joins TRBV4-3 and TRBJ1-4, with 9 nucleotides matching TRBD1. This CDR3 is 17 amino acids long. With 1 base clipped from V and 9 bases from J, the junction kept 12 bases outside the gene matches. Per the germline V gene, CDR1 is LGHNA and CDR2 is YSLEER. CDR3 sequence reads: CASSQGTTGGNGKKLFF. In nucleotides, the CDR3 is TGCGCCAGCAGCCAAGGCACAACAGGGGGCAACGGGAAAAAACTGTTTTTT.